The table lists the clone carrying this T cell receptor beta chain with a few counts. Then a second PCR, running about 6 to 12 cycles, was carried out with a sample-barcoded 5' primer and a J-beta primer mix. The authors tagged each cDNA molecule using a template-switch adaptor with 12 random nucleotides. TCRdb called the 5' RACE reads again in MiXCR, with one record for every CDR3 protein. This table has hundreds of thousands of distinct CDR3 sequences, about 52% appearing once. The data belong to a study of blood T cells in healthy people across ages. At least 7 million PBMCs were isolated per sample. Germline loops: CDR1 MGHDK, CDR2 SYGVNS. The CDR3 runs 15 residues. V was clipped by 6 bases and J by 3 bases, with 18 bases between them.

The chain employs TRBV25-1 and TRBJ2-7; D is possibly TRBD2 (7 bases). This receptor was identified in a woman aged 60-75 years in good health. Material: blood. The CDR3 DNA is TGTGCCAGCAGCCCTCTAGGCGGGGGCATCTACGAGCAGTACTTC. Encoded protein: CASSPLGGGIYEQYF.